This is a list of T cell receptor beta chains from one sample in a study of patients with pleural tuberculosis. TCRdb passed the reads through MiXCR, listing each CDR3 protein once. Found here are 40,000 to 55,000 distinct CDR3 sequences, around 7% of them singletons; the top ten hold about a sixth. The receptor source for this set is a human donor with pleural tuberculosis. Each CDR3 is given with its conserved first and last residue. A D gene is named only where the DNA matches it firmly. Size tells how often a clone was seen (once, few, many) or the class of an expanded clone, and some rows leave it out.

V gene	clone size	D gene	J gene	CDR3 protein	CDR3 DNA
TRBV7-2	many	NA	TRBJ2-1	CASSLAENNEQFF	TGTGCCAGCAGCTTAGCGGAGAACAATGAGCAGTTCTTC
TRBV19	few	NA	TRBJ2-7	CASSEVGFYEQYF	TGTGCCAGTAGCGAGGTGGGGTTCTACGAGCAGTACTTC
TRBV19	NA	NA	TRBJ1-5	CASSIGVSQPQHF	TGTGCCAGCAGTATAGGGGTCAGTCAGCCCCAGCATTTT
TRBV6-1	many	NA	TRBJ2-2	CASSEGQGHTGELFF	TGTGCCAGCAGTGAAGGGCAGGGCCACACCGGGGAGCTGTTTTTT
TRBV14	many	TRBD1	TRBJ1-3	CASSLTGFGNTIYF	TGTGCCAGCAGCCTGACAGGGTTTGGAAACACCATATATTTT
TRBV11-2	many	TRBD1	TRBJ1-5	CASSLGSGGVQPQHF	TGTGCCAGCAGCTTAGGGTCAGGGGGAGTTCAGCCCCAGCATTTT
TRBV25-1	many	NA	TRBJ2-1	CASSGPTNEQFF	TGTGCCAGCAGTGGTCCTACGAATGAGCAGTTCTTC
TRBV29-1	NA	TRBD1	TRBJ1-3	CSVIWTGIKGNTIYF	TGCAGCGTTATATGGACAGGGATCAAAGGAAACACCATATATTTT
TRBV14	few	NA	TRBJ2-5	CASSQDLRQETQYF	TGTGCCAGCAGCCAAGATCTTCGCCAAGAGACCCAGTACTTC
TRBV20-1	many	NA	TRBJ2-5	CSAPRRQETQYF	TGCAGTGCCCCCCGGAGACAAGAGACCCAGTACTTC
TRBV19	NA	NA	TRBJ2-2	CASSIGVTGELFF	TGTGCCAGTAGTATAGGAGTTACCGGGGAGCTGTTTTTT
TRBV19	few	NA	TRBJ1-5	CASSIQGSNQPQHF	TGTGCCAGTAGTATCCAAGGGAGCAATCAGCCCCAGCATTTT
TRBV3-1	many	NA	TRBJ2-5	CASSQQVSQETQYF	TGTGCCAGCAGCCAACAAGTTTCTCAAGAGACCCAGTACTTC
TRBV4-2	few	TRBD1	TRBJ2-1	CASSPGQGLNEQFF	TGTGCCAGCAGCCCCGGACAGGGACTCAATGAGCAGTTCTTC
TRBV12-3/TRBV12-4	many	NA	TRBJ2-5	CASSLGHQETQYF	TGTGCCAGCAGTTTAGGTCACCAAGAGACCCAGTACTTC
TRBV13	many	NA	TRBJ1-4	CASSFGLDTATNEKLFF	TGTGCCAGCAGCTTCGGCCTAGACACTGCAACTAATGAAAAACTGTTTTTT
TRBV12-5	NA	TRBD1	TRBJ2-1	CASGSSTGTLFHNEQFF	TGTGCTAGTGGTTCTTCGACAGGGACGTTGTTCCACAATGAGCAGTTCTTC
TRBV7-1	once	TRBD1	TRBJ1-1	CASSSGRTGARNTEAFF	TGTGCCAGCAGCTCGGGCCGGACAGGGGCCAGGAACACTGAAGCTTTCTTT
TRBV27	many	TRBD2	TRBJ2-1	CASSLFPSGSGEQFF	TGTGCCAGCAGTTTATTTCCTAGCGGGAGTGGTGAGCAGTTCTTC
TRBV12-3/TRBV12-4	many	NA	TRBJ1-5	CASSLQGRNQPQHF	TGTGCCAGCAGTTTACAGGGTAGGAATCAGCCCCAGCATTTT
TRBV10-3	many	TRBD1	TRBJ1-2	CAISVGQGRNYGYTF	TGTGCCATCAGTGTCGGACAGGGGCGGAACTATGGCTACACCTTC
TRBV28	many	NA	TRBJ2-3	CASRVGHRTDTQYF	TGTGCCAGCAGGGTCGGACACCGCACAGATACGCAGTATTTT
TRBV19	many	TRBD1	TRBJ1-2	CASSAGTGGYGYTF	TGTGCCAGTAGTGCCGGGACAGGGGGCTATGGCTACACCTTC
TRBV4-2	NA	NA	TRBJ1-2	CASSQPPTGTGYTF	TGTGCCAGCAGCCAACCCCCGACGGGTACTGGCTACACCTTC
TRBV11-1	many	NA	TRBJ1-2	CASSLVSVRGAKRGYTF	TGTGCCAGCAGCTTAGTAAGCGTTCGGGGGGCTAAGAGAGGCTACACCTTC